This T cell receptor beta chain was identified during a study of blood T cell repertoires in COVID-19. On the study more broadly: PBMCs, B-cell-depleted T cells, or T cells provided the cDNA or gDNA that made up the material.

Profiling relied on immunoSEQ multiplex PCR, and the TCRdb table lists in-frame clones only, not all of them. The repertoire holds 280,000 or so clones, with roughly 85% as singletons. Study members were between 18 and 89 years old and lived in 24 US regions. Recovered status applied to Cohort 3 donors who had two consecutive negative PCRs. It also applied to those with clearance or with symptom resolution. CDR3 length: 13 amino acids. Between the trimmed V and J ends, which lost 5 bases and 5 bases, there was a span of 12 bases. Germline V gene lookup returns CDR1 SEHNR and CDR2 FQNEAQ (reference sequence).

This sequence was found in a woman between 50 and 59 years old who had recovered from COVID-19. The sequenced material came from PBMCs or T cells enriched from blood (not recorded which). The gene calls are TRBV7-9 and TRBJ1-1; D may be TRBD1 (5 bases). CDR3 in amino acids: CASSTTGLTEAFF. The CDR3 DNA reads TGTGCCAGCAGCACTACAGGATTGACTGAAGCTTTCTTT.